Below, 30 T cell receptor beta chains from the same sample are listed, as sequenced in a study of identical twins' blood T cells. TCRdb reanalysed the 5' RACE reads using MiXCR and keeps one entry per CDR3 protein. The data hold fewer than 450,000 distinct CDR3 sequences, with 28% observed a single time. Sequenced: PBMCs. Receptors were obtained from a woman between 18 and 55 years old in good health.

V usage is TRBV12-3 or TRBV12-4 and J usage is TRBJ2-5; 8 bases fit TRBD1. The CDR3 has 16 amino acids. The V and J ends lost 5 bases and 2 bases, in that order; junction bases with no gene match: 10. The chain's CDR3 is CASSPYPGQGQETQYF. CDR3 DNA sequence: TGTGCCAGCAGTCCATACCCAGGACAGGGACAAGAGACCCAGTACTTC.

This clonotype was observed a handful of times. The J gene is TRBJ1-2, the V gene TRBV7-2; D not certain. In germline, CDR1 is SGHTA, CDR2 FQGNSA. The V and J ends lost 5 bases and 4 bases respectively, with 5 bases between them. The CDR3 sequence is 11 residues long. The CDR3 DNA follows: TGTGCCAGCAGCCGAATCTATGGCTACACCTTC. Residues: CASSRIYGYTF.

This clonotype was seen a few times. The rearrangement uses TRBV24-1 and TRBJ2-5, with D uncertain. This CDR3 comprises 13 residues. The V and J ends lost 3 bases and 3 bases respectively, with 7 bases between them. Germline CDR1 KGHDR, CDR2 SFDVKD. CDR3 sequence reads: CATSDNSEETQYF. The CDR3 nucleotides are TGTGCCACCAGTGATAACTCGGAAGAGACCCAGTACTTC.

The chain couples TRBV18 to TRBJ2-7, with D possibly being TRBD1 or TRBD2 (5 bases each). The CDR3 covers 14 residues. Trimming cost V 3 bases and J 2 bases, with 11 bases left between them. Germline V gives CDR1 KGHSH, CDR2 LQKENI. The CDR3 region is CASSPPGTTYEQYF. Written as DNA, the CDR3 is TGTGCCAGCTCACCTCCCGGGACGACCTACGAGCAGTACTTC. Filled out from reference TRBV18 and TRBJ2-7, the complete variable domain reads NAGVMQNPRHLVRRRGQEARLRCSPMKGHSHVYWYRQLPEEGLKFMVYLQKENIIDESGMPKERFSAEFPKEGPSILRIQQVVRGDSAAYFCASSPPGTTYEQYFGPGTRLTVT.

The chain uses TRBV4-1 and TRBJ1-2; D gene ambiguous. Germline-derived CDR1 and CDR2 are MGHRA and YSYEKL. The CDR3 runs to 14 residues. V was pared by 0 bases and J by 7 bases, with 12 bases between. The CDR3 nucleotides are TGCGCCAGCAGCCAAGAAGCAACCGTCGTTGGCTACACCTTC. Translation gives CASSQEATVVGYTF.

A few counts support this clonotype. The genes are TRBV4-2 and TRBJ1-2; 7 nucleotides align to TRBD1. The V segment lost 3 bases and the J segment 5 bases; nucleotides outside the gene matches: 9. This CDR3 comprises 15 residues. The V gene's germline CDR1 is LGHNA and CDR2 YNFKEQ. CDR3 loop: CASSQPGQKTYGYTF. The CDR3 DNA reads as TGTGCCAGCAGCCAGCCGGGACAGAAGACGTATGGCTACACCTTC.

The chain uses TRBV2 and TRBJ1-2; TRBD1 is a possible D gene (6 bases). The V end was cut by 7 bases, the J end by 5 bases, with 14 bases between. This CDR3 comprises 13 residues. The germline gives CDR1 SNHLY, CDR2 FYNNEI. CDR3 coding DNA: TGTGCCAGCACACCGGGACACAAATATGGCTACACCTTC. It is translated as CASTPGHKYGYTF.

With respect to this clonotype: Given a much more abundant clone one base away, this may be a read error. The gene calls are TRBV6-5 and TRBJ1-2; tentatively, D is TRBD1 (6 bases). The CDR3 spans 13 residues. Between the trimmed V and J ends, which lost 4 bases and 7 bases, there was a span of 13 bases. In germline, CDR1 is MNHEY, CDR2 SVGAGI. The CDR3 spells CASSFRDMGGYTF. As DNA, the CDR3 is TGTGCCAGCAGTTTCCGGGACATGGGTGGCTACACCTTC.

In this sample, this clonotype turned up a few times. V usage is TRBV5-1 and J usage is TRBJ1-5; no clear D gene. Trimming removed 4 bases at V and 5 bases at J, with 10 bases between. This CDR3 is 13 amino acids long. Germline lookup yields CDR1 SGHRS and CDR2 YFSETQ. CDR3 nucleotide sequence: TGCGCCAGCAGCGCGTTTCCCGATCAGCCCCAGCATTTT. Amino acids: CASSAFPDQPQHF.

The V and J genes are TRBV20-1 and TRBJ1-3; TRBD1 matches at 12 bases. Germline V gives CDR1 DFQATT, CDR2 SNEGSKA (reference sequence). The CDR3 extends over 20 amino acids. The J segment lost 3 bases and the V segment lost 2 bases, leaving 17 bases of the junction unmatched. CDR3 sequence: CSARPRFRDRGRRGGNTIYF. The CDR3 coding sequence is TGCAGTGCTAGACCTCGGTTCCGGGACAGGGGGCGTAGGGGTGGAAACACCATATATTTT.

This clonotype was recorded a few times. This CDR3 reads CASSKAPGQRFWEKLFF. CDR3 DNA: TGTGCCAGCAGCAAAGCTCCAGGGCAACGGTTTTGGGAAAAACTGTTTTTT. The chain carries TRBV21-1 and TRBJ1-4; the DNA was not used to check the table's D call, TRBD1. TRBV21-1 is designated a pseudogene. The CDR3 extends over 17 amino acids.

The rearrangement links TRBV4-3 to TRBJ1-1; the D is unclear. Germline V gene sequence: CDR1 LGHNA, CDR2 YSLEER. V lost 4 bases, J lost 0 bases, and 9 bases lay in between. The CDR3 covers 14 residues. CDR3 sequence (DNA): TGCGCCAGCAGCCGCCTGGGGATGAACACTGAAGCTTTCTTT. Translating it yields CASSRLGMNTEAFF.

The chain has TRBV20-1 and TRBJ2-3; 9 bases map to TRBD2. The CDR3 totals 14 residues. Germline lookup yields CDR1 DFQATT and CDR2 SNEGSKA (reference sequence). V lost 3 bases to trimming and J lost 5 bases; unmatched junction nucleotides: 6. The CDR3 region is CSASFSGRQDTQYF. The CDR3 nucleotides read TGCAGTGCTAGTTTTAGCGGGAGACAAGATACGCAGTATTTT.

This clonotype occurred a few times. The CDR3 coding sequence is TGTGCCAGCAGTTTGGGGTGGGCGGCTGGCTACACCTTC. Amino acids: CASSLGWAAGYTF. This chain joins TRBV12-3 or TRBV12-4 and TRBJ1-2, with D hard to call. The CDR3 consists of 13 residues. Trimming pared 3 bases from V and 7 bases from J, leaving 12 bases between.

This clonotype occurred once. The V call is TRBV11-2, the J call TRBJ1-1; 8 bases agree with TRBD1. V was clipped by 11 bases and J by 1 base; unmatched bases: 12. CDR3 length equals 15 residues. Germline lookup yields CDR1 SGHAT and CDR2 FQNNGV. The CDR3 reads CAVKLPDRANTEAFF. In nucleotides, the CDR3 is TGTGCCGTCAAACTTCCGGACAGGGCGAACACTGAAGCTTTCTTT.

There are a few counts of this clonotype. The chain recombines TRBV20-1 with TRBJ2-1; 9 nucleotides agree with TRBD2. CDR1 DFQATT and CDR2 SNEGSKA come from the germline V gene (reference sequence). This CDR3 has 17 residues. The V gene end was trimmed by 0 bases and the J gene end by 3 bases; junction bases not matched to a gene: 9. CDR3 residues: CSARDLLAGEIYNEQFF. The CDR3 coding sequence is TGCAGTGCTAGAGACCTCTTAGCGGGAGAAATCTACAATGAGCAGTTCTTC.

This clonotype has more than one count but fewer than ten. The rearrangement uses TRBV6-2 or TRBV6-3 and TRBJ1-2, with D possibly TRBD1 on 5 matching bases. The germline V and J ends were trimmed by 5 bases and 5 bases, with 18 bases remaining between them. The CDR3 contains 15 residues. CDR1 is MNHEY, CDR2 SVGEGT, per germline. Here the CDR3 reads CASSPRGGSGYGYTF. The DNA of the CDR3 is TGTGCCAGCAGTCCCCGTGGGGGTTCGGGGTATGGCTACACCTTC.

This clonotype was detected only a few times. V gene TRBV3-1 combines with J gene TRBJ2-2, with a weak D call TRBD1 (6 bases). Trimming took 2 bases from V and 5 from J, leaving 12 bases between them. Germline lookup yields CDR1 LGHDT and CDR2 YNNKEL (reference sequence). This CDR3 has 15 residues. CDR3 DNA: TGTGCCAGCAGCCAACCAGACAGGAGAACCGGGGAGCTGTTTTTT. Translating it yields CASSQPDRRTGELFF.

This clonotype was seen ten or more times. The genes are TRBV29-1 and TRBJ1-2; D might be TRBD1 (6 bases). The CDR3 sequence is 11 residues long. V lost 4 bases and J 4 bases, leaving 7 bases between the germline ends. CDR1 is SQVTM, CDR2 ANQGSEA, per germline. The CDR3 bases are TGCAGCGTTGGGACAGTCTATGGCTACACCTTC. Amino acid sequence: CSVGTVYGYTF.

The sample holds a few counts of this clonotype. This rearrangement joins TRBV11-2 to TRBJ2-1, with a tentative D call TRBD1 (6 bases). CDR1 is SGHAT and CDR2 is FQNNGV in the germline V gene. CDR3 length equals 15 residues. The ends were cut back, 6 bases at V and 3 bases at J, with 15 bases in the middle. DNA for the CDR3: TGTGCCAGCAGGAAGGGACAACTACTCTACAATGAGCAGTTCTTC. Its translation: CASRKGQLLYNEQFF.

This clonotype occurred a few times. The V gene is TRBV2, the J gene TRBJ1-4, with D maybe TRBD1 (5 bases). Trimming shortened V by 3 bases and J by 0 bases, and 14 bases separated the two germline ends. This CDR3 contains 17 residues. Germline V lookup: CDR1 SNHLY, CDR2 FYNNEI. The CDR3 reads CASSDWQGLATNEKLFF. CDR3 nucleotide sequence: TGTGCCAGCAGTGACTGGCAGGGACTTGCAACTAATGAAAAACTGTTTTTT.

The table lists this clonotype with a few counts. The chain uses TRBV19 and TRBJ1-2; D unresolved. V shed 0 bases and J shed 5 bases, with 10 bases lying between them. The CDR3 has 14 residues. Germline values: CDR1 LNHDA, CDR2 SQIVND (reference sequence). CDR3 residues: CASSIEGTLYGYTF. CDR3 coding DNA: TGTGCCAGTAGTATAGAAGGCACCCTGTATGGCTACACCTTC.

This chain uses TRBV19 with TRBJ2-3, with 9 positions matching TRBD2. CDR1 is LNHDA and CDR2 is SQIVND in the germline V gene (reference sequence). The CDR3 covers 14 residues. V shed 11 bases, J shed 4 bases, and the junction held 10 bases outside the gene matches. CDR3 nucleotides: TGTGCCGCCAACCGCGGGGGGGAGTCAGATACGCAGTATTTT. The encoded protein is CAANRGGESDTQYF. The variable domain in full, with the rest retrieved from reference TRBV19 and TRBJ2-3, is DGGITQSPKYLFRKEGQNVTLSCEQNLNHDAMYWYRQDPGQGLRLIYYSQIVNDFQKGDIAEGYSVSREKKESFPLTVTSAQKNPTAFYLCAANRGGESDTQYFGPGTRLTVL.

This clonotype has more than one count but fewer than ten. V is TRBV3-1 and J is TRBJ1-3, with a weak D call TRBD1 (6 bases). The CDR3 has 13 residues. Germline V gene sequence: CDR1 LGHDT, CDR2 YNNKEL (reference sequence). Trimming stripped 7 bases from V and 6 bases from J, with 13 bases between. The CDR3 loop reads CASKNRESNTIYF. CDR3 bases: TGTGCCAGCAAGAACAGGGAGTCAAACACCATATATTTT.

The chain joins TRBV6-2 or TRBV6-3 to TRBJ1-2; D is unclear. The V end lost 4 bases, the J end lost 5 bases, and 14 bases lay between the germline ends. CDR1 is MNHEY and CDR2 is SVGEGT in the germline V gene. CDR3 length: 14 amino acids. CDR3 nucleotide sequence: TGTGCCAGCAGTTTACGGAGGATACAGTATGGCTACACCTTC. Encoded protein: CASSLRRIQYGYTF.

The rearrangement uses TRBV12-3 or TRBV12-4 and TRBJ1-2, with unresolved D. Trimming shortened V by 1 base and J by 6 bases, and 12 bases separated the two germline ends. The length of the CDR3 is 14 residues. CDR3 nucleotide sequence: TGTGCCAGCAGTTTAGGCCCCGGAATCCATGGCTACACCTTC. Translating gives CASSLGPGIHGYTF.

The chain links TRBV5-1 to TRBJ1-2, with TRBD1 as a possible D gene (6 bases). Trimming shortened V by 0 bases and J by 2 bases, and 8 bases separated the two germline ends. CDR1 and CDR2 from the germline V gene are SGHRS and YFSETQ. This CDR3 contains 14 residues. The CDR3 coding sequence is TGCGCCAGCAGCTTGGTGGACAGCAACTATGGCTACACCTTC. It translates to CASSLVDSNYGYTF.

CDR3: CASSLGQIAPNTEAFF. CDR3 nucleotides: TGTGCCAGCAGCCTGGGACAGATCGCGCCGAACACTGAAGCTTTCTTT. This chain joins TRBV7-9 and TRBJ1-1; 7 positions match TRBD1. CDR1 is SEHNR, CDR2 FQNEAQ, per germline (reference sequence). The CDR3 runs to 16 residues. V lost 5 bases to trimming and J lost 1 base; unmatched junction nucleotides: 10.

The chain couples TRBV10-3 to TRBJ1-1; maybe TRBD1 (5 bases). This CDR3 is built from 14 residues. Germline CDR1 reads ENHRY; CDR2 reads SYGVKD. Trimming shortened V by 4 bases and J by 1 base, and 10 bases separated the two germline ends. The CDR3 here is CAISALTGNTEAFF. The CDR3 region has the DNA TGTGCCATCAGTGCCCTTACAGGGAACACTGAAGCTTTCTTT.

The V and J genes are TRBV5-1 and TRBJ1-4; 9 bases are a match to TRBD1. With 0 bases clipped from V and 5 bases from J, the junction kept 8 bases outside the gene matches. The CDR3 has 17 amino acids. Germline V gene lookup returns CDR1 SGHRS and CDR2 YFSETQ. The CDR3 nucleotides read TGCGCCAGCAGCTTGGCGGGGACAGGGCTAAGGAATGAAAAACTGTTTTTT. Translation: CASSLAGTGLRNEKLFF. Looking up the rest from reference TRBV5-1 and TRBJ1-4 gives the full variable domain: KAGVTQTPRYLIKTRGQQVTLSCSPISGHRSVSWYQQTPGQGLQFLFEYFSETQRNKGNFPGRFSGRQFSNSRSEMNVSTLELGDSALYLCASSLAGTGLRNEKLFFGSGTQLSVL.